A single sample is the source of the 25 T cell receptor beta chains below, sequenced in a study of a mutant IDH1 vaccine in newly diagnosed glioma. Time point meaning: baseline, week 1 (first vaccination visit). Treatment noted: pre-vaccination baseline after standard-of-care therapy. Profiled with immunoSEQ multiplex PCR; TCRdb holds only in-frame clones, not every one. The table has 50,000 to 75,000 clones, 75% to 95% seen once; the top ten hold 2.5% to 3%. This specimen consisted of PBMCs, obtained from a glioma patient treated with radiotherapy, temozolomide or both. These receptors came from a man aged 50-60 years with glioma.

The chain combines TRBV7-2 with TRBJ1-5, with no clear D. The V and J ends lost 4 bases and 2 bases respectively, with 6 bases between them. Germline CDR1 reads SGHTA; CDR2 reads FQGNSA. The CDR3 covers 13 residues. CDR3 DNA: TGTGCCAGCAGCTCACCGGGCAATCAGCCCCAGCATTTT. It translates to CASSSPGNQPQHF.

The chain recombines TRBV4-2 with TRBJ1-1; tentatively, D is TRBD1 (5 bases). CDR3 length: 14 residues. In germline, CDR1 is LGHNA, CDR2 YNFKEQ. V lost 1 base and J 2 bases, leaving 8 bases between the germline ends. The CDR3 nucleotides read TGTGCCAGCAGCCAAGGGGGGGGAAACACTGAAGCTTTCTTT. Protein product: CASSQGGGNTEAFF.

The CDR3 coding sequence is TGCAGCGTTGAAGTGGGGGCCGGGACAGGGTCCGGGGAGCTGTTTTTT. Protein product: CSVEVGAGTGSGELFF. The chain employs TRBV29-1 and TRBJ2-2; 9 nucleotides match TRBD1. Germline V gives CDR1 SQVTM, CDR2 ANQGSEA. V lost 1 base to trimming and J lost 6 bases; unmatched junction nucleotides: 9. This CDR3 comprises 16 residues.

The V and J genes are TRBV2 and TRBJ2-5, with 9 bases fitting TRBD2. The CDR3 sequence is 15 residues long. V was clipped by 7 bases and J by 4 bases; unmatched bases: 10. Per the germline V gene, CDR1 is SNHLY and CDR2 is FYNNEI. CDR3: CASTVGSLAGETQYF. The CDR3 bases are TGTGCCAGCACCGTGGGGTCACTAGCGGGAGAGACCCAGTACTTC.

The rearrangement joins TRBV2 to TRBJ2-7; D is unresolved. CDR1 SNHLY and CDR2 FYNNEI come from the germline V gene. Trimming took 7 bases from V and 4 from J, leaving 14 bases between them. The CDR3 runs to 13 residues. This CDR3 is CASKPFVGYEQYF. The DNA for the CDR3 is TGTGCCAGCAAGCCCTTTGTCGGATACGAGCAGTACTTC. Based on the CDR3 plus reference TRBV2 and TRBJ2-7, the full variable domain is EPEVTQTPSHQVTQMGQEVILRCVPISNHLYFYWYRQILGQKVEFLVSFYNNEISEKSEIFDDQFSVERPDGSNFTLKIRSTKLEDSAMYFCASKPFVGYEQYFGPGTRLTVT.

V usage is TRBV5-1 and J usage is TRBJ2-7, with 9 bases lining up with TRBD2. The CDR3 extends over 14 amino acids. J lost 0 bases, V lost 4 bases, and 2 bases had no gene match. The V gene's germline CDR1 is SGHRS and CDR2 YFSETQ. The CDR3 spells CASSQGLASYEQYF. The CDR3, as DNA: TGCGCCAGCAGCCAGGGACTAGCCTCCTACGAGCAGTACTTC.

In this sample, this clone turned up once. As DNA, the CDR3 is TGTGCCAGCAGCCGACAGCGGGGTAATTCACCCCTCCACTTT. Its protein is CASSRQRGNSPLHF. V gene TRBV6-5 combines with J gene TRBJ1-6; tentatively, D is TRBD1 (5 bases). This CDR3 is built from 14 residues. V was clipped by 6 bases and J by 6 bases, with 12 bases between them. Germline loops: CDR1 MNHEY, CDR2 SVGAGI.

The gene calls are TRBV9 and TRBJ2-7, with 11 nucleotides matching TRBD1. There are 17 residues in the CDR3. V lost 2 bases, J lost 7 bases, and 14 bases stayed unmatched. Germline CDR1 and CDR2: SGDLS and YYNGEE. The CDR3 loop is CASSVSGTGGATGEQYF. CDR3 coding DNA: TGTGCCAGCAGCGTTTCCGGGACAGGGGGAGCGACGGGTGAGCAGTACTTC.

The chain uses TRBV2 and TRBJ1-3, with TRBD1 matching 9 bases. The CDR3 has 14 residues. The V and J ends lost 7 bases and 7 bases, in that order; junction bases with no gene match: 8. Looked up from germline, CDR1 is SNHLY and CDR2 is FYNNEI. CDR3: CASTPGQGMNTIYF. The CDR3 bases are TGTGCCAGCACCCCGGGACAGGGAATGAACACCATATATTTT. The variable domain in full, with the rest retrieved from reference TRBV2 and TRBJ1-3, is EPEVTQTPSHQVTQMGQEVILRCVPISNHLYFYWYRQILGQKVEFLVSFYNNEISEKSEIFDDQFSVERPDGSNFTLKIRSTKLEDSAMYFCASTPGQGMNTIYFGEGSWLTVV.

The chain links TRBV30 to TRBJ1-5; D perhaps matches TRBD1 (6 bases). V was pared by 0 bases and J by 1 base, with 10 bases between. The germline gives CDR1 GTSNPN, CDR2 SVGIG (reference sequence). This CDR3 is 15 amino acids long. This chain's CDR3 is CAWSVQGMSNQPQHF. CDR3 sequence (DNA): TGTGCCTGGAGTGTACAGGGTATGAGCAATCAGCCCCAGCATTTT. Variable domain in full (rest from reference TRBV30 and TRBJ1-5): SQTIHQWPATLVQPVGSPLSLECTVEGTSNPNLYWYRQAAGRGLQLLFYSVGIGQISSEVPQNLSASRPQDRQFILSSKKLLLSDSGFYLCAWSVQGMSNQPQHFGDGTRLSIL.

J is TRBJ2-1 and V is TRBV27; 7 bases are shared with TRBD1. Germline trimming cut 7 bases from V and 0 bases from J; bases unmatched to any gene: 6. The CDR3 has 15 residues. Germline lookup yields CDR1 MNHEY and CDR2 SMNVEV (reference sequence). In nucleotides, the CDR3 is TGTGCCAGCATTCCCCAGGGGGACTCCTACAATGAGCAGTTCTTC. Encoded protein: CASIPQGDSYNEQFF.

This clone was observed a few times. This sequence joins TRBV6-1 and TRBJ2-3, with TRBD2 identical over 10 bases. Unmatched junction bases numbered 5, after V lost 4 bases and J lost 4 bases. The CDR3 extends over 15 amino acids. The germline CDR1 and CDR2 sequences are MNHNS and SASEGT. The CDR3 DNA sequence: TGTGCCAGCAGTGCTGCCGGGACTAGCGCAGATACGCAGTATTTT. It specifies CASSAAGTSADTQYF.

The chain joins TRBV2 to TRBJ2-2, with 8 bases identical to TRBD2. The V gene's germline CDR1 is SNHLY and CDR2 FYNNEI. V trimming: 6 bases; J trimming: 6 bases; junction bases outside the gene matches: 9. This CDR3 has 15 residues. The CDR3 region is CASSLYRGGAGELFF. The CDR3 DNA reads TGTGCCAGCAGCCTCTACCGGGGGGGGGCCGGGGAGCTGTTTTTT.

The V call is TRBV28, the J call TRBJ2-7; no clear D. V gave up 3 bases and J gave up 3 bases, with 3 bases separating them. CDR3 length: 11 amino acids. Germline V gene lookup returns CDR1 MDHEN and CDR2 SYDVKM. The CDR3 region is CASSFNYEQYF. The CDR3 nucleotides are TGTGCCAGCAGTTTCAACTACGAGCAGTACTTC.

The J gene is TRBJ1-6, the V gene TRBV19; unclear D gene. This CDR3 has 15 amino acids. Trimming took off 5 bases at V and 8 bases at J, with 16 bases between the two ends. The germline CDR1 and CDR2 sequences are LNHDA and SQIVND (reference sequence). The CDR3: CASSYAVSDYSPLHF. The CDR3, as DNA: TGTGCCAGTAGTTACGCGGTCAGCGATTATTCACCCCTCCACTTT. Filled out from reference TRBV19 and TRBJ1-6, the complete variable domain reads DGGITQSPKYLFRKEGQNVTLSCEQNLNHDAMYWYRQDPGQGLRLIYYSQIVNDFQKGDIAEGYSVSREKKESFPLTVTSAQKNPTAFYLCASSYAVSDYSPLHFGNGTRLTVT.

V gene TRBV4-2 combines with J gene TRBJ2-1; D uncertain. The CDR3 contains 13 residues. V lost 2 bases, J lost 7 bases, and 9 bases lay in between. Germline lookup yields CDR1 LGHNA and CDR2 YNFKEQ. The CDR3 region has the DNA TGTGCCAGCAGCCAACCCTCTTTGAATGAGCAGTTCTTC. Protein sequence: CASSQPSLNEQFF.

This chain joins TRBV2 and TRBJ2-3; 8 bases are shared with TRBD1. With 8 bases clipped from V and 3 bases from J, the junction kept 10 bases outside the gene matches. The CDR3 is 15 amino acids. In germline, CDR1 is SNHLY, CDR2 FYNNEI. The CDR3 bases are TGTGCCAGCCGAGTCGACAGGGGTGGGACAGATACGCAGTATTTT. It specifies CASRVDRGGTDTQYF.

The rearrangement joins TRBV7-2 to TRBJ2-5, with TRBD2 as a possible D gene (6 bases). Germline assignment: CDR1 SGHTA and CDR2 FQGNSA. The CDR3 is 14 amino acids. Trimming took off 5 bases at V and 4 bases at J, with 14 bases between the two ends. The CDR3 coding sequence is TGTGCCAGCAGCCCCACGGGGGTAAGAGAGACCCAGTACTTC. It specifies CASSPTGVRETQYF.

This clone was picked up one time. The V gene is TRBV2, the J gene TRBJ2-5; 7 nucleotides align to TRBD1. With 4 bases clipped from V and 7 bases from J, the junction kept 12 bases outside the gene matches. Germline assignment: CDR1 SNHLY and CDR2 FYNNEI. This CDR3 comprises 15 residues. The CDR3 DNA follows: TGTGCCAGCAGTGGACAGGGTCCTGGGGATTCGACCCAGTACTTC. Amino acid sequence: CASSGQGPGDSTQYF.

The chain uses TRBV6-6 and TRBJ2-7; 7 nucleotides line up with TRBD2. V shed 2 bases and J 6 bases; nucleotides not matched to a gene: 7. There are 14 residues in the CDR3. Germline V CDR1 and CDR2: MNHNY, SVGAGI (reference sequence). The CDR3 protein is CASSYRAASGEQYF. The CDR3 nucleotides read TGTGCCAGCAGTTACAGAGCAGCTAGCGGCGAGCAGTACTTC.

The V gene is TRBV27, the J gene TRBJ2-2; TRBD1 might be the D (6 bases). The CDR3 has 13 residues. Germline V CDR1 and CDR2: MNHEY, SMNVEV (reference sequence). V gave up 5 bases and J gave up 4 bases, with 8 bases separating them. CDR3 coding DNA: TGTGCCAGCAGTGGACAGTTCACCGGGGAGCTGTTTTTT. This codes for CASSGQFTGELFF.

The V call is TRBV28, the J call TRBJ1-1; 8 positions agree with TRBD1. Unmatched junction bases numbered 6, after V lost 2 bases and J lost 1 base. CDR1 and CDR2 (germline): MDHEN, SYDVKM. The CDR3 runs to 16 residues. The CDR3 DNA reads TGTGCCAGCAGTTTAACGACAGGGGTGACGAACACTGAAGCTTTCTTT. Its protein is CASSLTTGVTNTEAFF. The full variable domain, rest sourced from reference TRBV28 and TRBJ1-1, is DVKVTQSSRYLVKRTGEKVFLECVQDMDHENMFWYRQDPGLGLRLIYFSYDVKMKEKGDIPEGYSVSREKKERFSLILESASTNQTSMYLCASSLTTGVTNTEAFFGQGTRLTVV.

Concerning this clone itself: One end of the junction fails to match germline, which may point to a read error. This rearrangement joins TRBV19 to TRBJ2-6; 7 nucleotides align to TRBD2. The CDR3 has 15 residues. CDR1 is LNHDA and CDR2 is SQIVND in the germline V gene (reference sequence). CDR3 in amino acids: CASSMASSGANVLTF. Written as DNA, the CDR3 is TGTGCCAGTAGTATGGCCAGCAGCGGGGCCAACGTCTTGACTTTC.

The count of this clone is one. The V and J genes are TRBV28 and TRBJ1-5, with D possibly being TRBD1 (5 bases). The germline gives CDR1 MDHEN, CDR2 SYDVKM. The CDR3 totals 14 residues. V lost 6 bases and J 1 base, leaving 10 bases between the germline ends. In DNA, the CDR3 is TGTGCCAGCAGGCCTCGGGGGAGCAATCAGCCCCAGCATTTT. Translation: CASRPRGSNQPQHF.

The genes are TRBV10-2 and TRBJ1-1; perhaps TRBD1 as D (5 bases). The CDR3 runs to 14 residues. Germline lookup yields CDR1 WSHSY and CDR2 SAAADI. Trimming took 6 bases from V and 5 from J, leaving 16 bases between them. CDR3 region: CASRGDPRRTEAFF. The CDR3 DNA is TGCGCCAGCAGGGGGGACCCCCGGAGAACTGAAGCTTTCTTT.